The clone carrying this TCR beta chain was seen only a few times. Antigen: not known. This entry is derived from a study of T cells after yellow fever vaccination. Study results and caveats: A secondary response was less intense yet reached its peak sooner, at day 5 versus 15. The booster response re-showed most primary clones: around 96% CD4, more than 80% CD8. Abundant clonotypes from the bulk population could get into FACS-sorted repertoires as contaminants.

It was through 5'RACE template switching that TCR cDNA was made, with a universal primer site and UMIs added. TCRdb fed the 5' RACE reads into MiXCR, producing one record per CDR3 protein. The data show 450,000 to 550,000 distinct CDR3 sequences, 21% seen once. This TCR was sampled from a man younger than 35 who received the YFV17D yellow fever vaccine. The material was PBMCs, obtained less than 25 days after the first yellow fever vaccination.

CDR3 sequence (DNA): TGCGCCAGCAGCCGGGACGTCTCTGGAAACACCATATATTTT. Protein: CASSRDVSGNTIYF. The rearrangement uses TRBV5-1 and TRBJ1-3; TRBD1 is a possible D gene (5 bases). V lost 4 bases and J lost 0, with 8 bases in between. CDR3 length equals 14 residues. Germline V lookup: CDR1 SGHRS, CDR2 YFSETQ.